This T cell receptor (beta chain) originates from a study of T-cell reconstitution after alpha-beta-depleted transplantation in children. General observations from the study: The origin of alpha-beta T cells about two months after transplant was reportedly several hundred expanded graft clones. The origin of high day-60 TCRbeta diversity in some patients lay in surviving recipient T cells and thymic progenitors. A year had passed since transplant, and T-cell counts and diversity by then came mostly from newly produced T cells.

CDR1 and CDR2 from the germline V gene are SGHTA and FQGNSA. The length of the CDR3 is 13 residues. V trimming: 6 bases; J trimming: 5 bases; junction bases outside the gene matches: 5. Unique molecular identifiers were incorporated during preparation of the TCRbeta library. Via MiXCR, TCRdb re-called the PCR reads, giving one row per CDR3 protein. The sample yields 300,000 to 400,000 distinct CDR3 sequences, 23% seen once. There are a few counts of this clonotype. The antigen is unknown. The sequence was collected from a male patient between 10 and 17 years old who had a stem cell transplant for acute lymphoblastic leukemia, so the T cells may come from the graft donor. Sequenced here: PBMCs, mostly from graft donor cells, sampled 180 days after TCRalphabeta/CD19-depleted stem cell transplant. The genes are TRBV7-2 and TRBJ2-3; 7 positions agree with TRBD2. The CDR3 DNA reads TGTGCCAGCAGGATCTCTAGCGGAGATACGCAGTATTTT. It translates to CASRISSGDTQYF.